These T cell receptor beta chains were read from a single sample in a study of T-cell reconstitution after alpha-beta-depleted transplantation in children. TCRdb reprocessed the PCR reads with MiXCR, giving one entry per CDR3 protein. The data contain almost 500,000 distinct CDR3 sequences, 12% of them singletons. The input for sequencing was PBMCs from the stem cell graft donor, taken from the stem cell graft. Receptors were obtained from a human donor who donated a stem cell graft to a child with combined immunodeficiency. Each CDR3 is given with its conserved first and last residue. Each record gives: J gene, V gene, D gene, clone size, CDR3 DNA, CDR3 protein. The D gene is left open where the match is weak. The size field is filled for only some rows; it gives once, few, many or a size class.

J gene: TRBJ2-7
V gene: TRBV11-2
D gene: TRBD2
clone size: few
CDR3 DNA: TGTGCCAGCAGCTTAGACACCATCCTAGCGGGGGAGATGGAGCAGTACTTC
CDR3 protein: CASSLDTILAGEMEQYF

J gene: TRBJ2-5
V gene: TRBV7-2
D gene: NA
clone size: many
CDR3 DNA: TGTGCCAGCAGCTTAGCGGTTTCGTACCAAGAGACCCAGTACTTC
CDR3 protein: CASSLAVSYQETQYF

J gene: TRBJ1-5
V gene: TRBV29-1
D gene: NA
clone size: few
CDR3 DNA: TGCAGCGTTAGCCAGGGAGACTATCAGCCCCAGCATTTT
CDR3 protein: CSVSQGDYQPQHF

J gene: TRBJ2-6
V gene: TRBV2
D gene: NA
clone size: NA
CDR3 DNA: TGTGCCAGCAGGACGCTCCGGGACATGTTCTCTGGGGCCAACGTCCTGACTTTC
CDR3 protein: CASRTLRDMFSGANVLTF

J gene: TRBJ2-7
V gene: TRBV18
D gene: NA
clone size: many
CDR3 DNA: TGTGCCAGCTCACTGAGTTACACCTCCTACGAGCAGTACTTC
CDR3 protein: CASSLSYTSYEQYF

J gene: TRBJ2-1
V gene: TRBV10-3
D gene: TRBD2
clone size: NA
CDR3 DNA: TGTGCCGCGGGGGGGATCCATGAGCAGTTCTTC
CDR3 protein: CAAGGIHEQFF

J gene: TRBJ1-2
V gene: TRBV6-2/TRBV6-3
D gene: NA
clone size: NA
CDR3 DNA: TGTGCCAGCAGTTACCACGGACAGCATATTAACTATGGCTACACCTTC
CDR3 protein: CASSYHGQHINYGYTF

J gene: TRBJ2-7
V gene: TRBV18
D gene: NA
clone size: many
CDR3 DNA: TGTGCCAGCTCACCGGGGGGTCCCGACGAGCAGTACTTC
CDR3 protein: CASSPGGPDEQYF

J gene: TRBJ2-2
V gene: TRBV5-6
D gene: NA
clone size: few
CDR3 DNA: TGTGCCAGCAGCTTGCTCCGCACGGGCACCGGGGAGCTGTTTTTT
CDR3 protein: CASSLLRTGTGELFF

J gene: TRBJ2-3
V gene: TRBV12-3/TRBV12-4
D gene: NA
clone size: many
CDR3 DNA: TGTGCCAGCACTCAATTCTCTACCACAGATACGCAGTATTTT
CDR3 protein: CASTQFSTTDTQYF

J gene: TRBJ2-1
V gene: TRBV30
D gene: NA
clone size: NA
CDR3 DNA: TGTGCCTGCCAGCATACGGGGTCGGGCAATGAGCAGTTCTTC
CDR3 protein: CACQHTGSGNEQFF

J gene: TRBJ2-1
V gene: TRBV7-8
D gene: TRBD1
clone size: few
CDR3 DNA: TGTGCCAGCAGCAATCCGTTCGACAGGGCGAATGAGCAGTTCTTC
CDR3 protein: CASSNPFDRANEQFF

J gene: TRBJ2-7
V gene: TRBV27
D gene: NA
clone size: NA
CDR3 DNA: TGTGCCAGCAGTTTACCAGGGACGCCCTACGAGCAGTACTTC
CDR3 protein: CASSLPGTPYEQYF

J gene: TRBJ2-1
V gene: TRBV10-3
D gene: NA
clone size: NA
CDR3 DNA: TGTGCCATCAGTACGGGGGATTACAATGAGCAGTTCTTC
CDR3 protein: CAISTGDYNEQFF

J gene: TRBJ1-2
V gene: TRBV12-3/TRBV12-4
D gene: TRBD1
clone size: NA
CDR3 DNA: TGTGCCAGCAGCCCTGGGACAGCCGGGGGACCTTATGGCTACACCTTC
CDR3 protein: CASSPGTAGGPYGYTF

J gene: TRBJ1-1
V gene: TRBV25-1
D gene: NA
clone size: many
CDR3 DNA: TGTGCCAGCAGTGAATACGGAGCGTCAGACAAGTTTAACACTGAAGCTTTCTTT
CDR3 protein: CASSEYGASDKFNTEAFF

J gene: TRBJ2-3
V gene: TRBV29-1
D gene: TRBD2
clone size: many
CDR3 DNA: TGCAGCGTTGTCGGGAGGCTGTCAGATACGCAGTATTTT
CDR3 protein: CSVVGRLSDTQYF

J gene: TRBJ2-7
V gene: TRBV7-2
D gene: TRBD1
clone size: many
CDR3 DNA: TGTGCCAGCAGCTCTTACAGGGGTGACTACGAGCAGTACTTC
CDR3 protein: CASSSYRGDYEQYF

J gene: TRBJ2-3
V gene: TRBV9
D gene: TRBD2
clone size: many
CDR3 DNA: TGTGCCAGCAGCCCTACTCGCGGGGGGGATACGCAGTATTTT
CDR3 protein: CASSPTRGGDTQYF

J gene: TRBJ2-2
V gene: TRBV20-1
D gene: NA
clone size: many
CDR3 DNA: TGCAGTGCTAGGGGGGACCTTAACGGGGAGCTGTTTTTT
CDR3 protein: CSARGDLNGELFF

J gene: TRBJ2-7
V gene: TRBV9
D gene: TRBD2
clone size: few
CDR3 DNA: TGTGCCAGCAGCGTTGGCGGGGGGATCTACGAGCAGTACTTC
CDR3 protein: CASSVGGGIYEQYF

J gene: TRBJ1-5
V gene: TRBV5-5
D gene: NA
clone size: few
CDR3 DNA: TGTGCCAGCAGCTTGGGACCGCAGGATCAGCCCCAGCATTTT
CDR3 protein: CASSLGPQDQPQHF

J gene: TRBJ2-5
V gene: TRBV20-1
D gene: TRBD1
clone size: many
CDR3 DNA: TGCAGTGCTAGAGATCTAGAGGGGGCAGGGGAGACCCAGTACTTC
CDR3 protein: CSARDLEGAGETQYF

J gene: TRBJ2-1
V gene: TRBV12-3/TRBV12-4
D gene: TRBD2
clone size: NA
CDR3 DNA: TGTGCCAGCAGCTCGACTAGCGGAGAATCCTACAATGAGCAGTTCTTC
CDR3 protein: CASSSTSGESYNEQFF

J gene: TRBJ2-1
V gene: TRBV30
D gene: NA
clone size: NA
CDR3 DNA: TGTGCCTGGAGGGCCCGGGACAAGGGATACAATGAGCAGTTCTTC
CDR3 protein: CAWRARDKGYNEQFF

J gene: TRBJ2-2
V gene: TRBV6-2/TRBV6-3
D gene: TRBD2
clone size: NA
CDR3 DNA: TGTGCCAGCAGTTACCGGGGGGATTCCACCGGGGAGCTGTTTTTT
CDR3 protein: CASSYRGDSTGELFF

J gene: TRBJ1-2
V gene: TRBV7-2
D gene: NA
clone size: many
CDR3 DNA: TGTGCCAGCAGCCCAGAGGAGTCATATGGCTACACCTTC
CDR3 protein: CASSPEESYGYTF

J gene: TRBJ1-4
V gene: TRBV25-1
D gene: NA
clone size: NA
CDR3 DNA: TGTGCCAGCTCCTCCTCCCTTGAGGGTACAACTAATGAAAAACTGTTTTTT
CDR3 protein: CASSSSLEGTTNEKLFF

J gene: TRBJ2-7
V gene: TRBV1
D gene: NA
clone size: NA
CDR3 DNA: TGCACCAGCAGCCAAAGAACCGGGACAGGGGACGAGCAGTACTTC
CDR3 protein: CTSSQRTGTGDEQYF

J gene: TRBJ1-5
V gene: TRBV28
D gene: NA
clone size: NA
CDR3 DNA: TGTGCCAGCAGTTTAACCCAGGGTTATCAGCCCCAGCATTTT
CDR3 protein: CASSLTQGYQPQHF

J gene: TRBJ2-1
V gene: TRBV20-1
D gene: NA
clone size: few
CDR3 DNA: TGCAGTGCTAGAGAAACCCGGACTTCCTACAATGAGCAGTTCTTC
CDR3 protein: CSARETRTSYNEQFF

J gene: TRBJ2-2
V gene: TRBV4-3
D gene: TRBD1
clone size: many
CDR3 DNA: TGCGCCAGCAGCCACGGACAGGGGGCTCTTGCCGGGGAGCTGTTTTTT
CDR3 protein: CASSHGQGALAGELFF

J gene: TRBJ2-1
V gene: TRBV12-2
D gene: NA
clone size: NA
CDR3 DNA: TGTGCAAGTCGCTTAGCCCTCTTAGCGGGGCGTTACAATGAGCAGTTCTTC
CDR3 protein: CASRLALLAGRYNEQFF